The rows below give T cell receptor beta chains drawn from one sample of a study of CD4+ T cells in melanoma. TCRdb's table, derived via immunoSEQ multiplex PCR, lists solely in-frame clones and lacks some. The sample lists 5,500 to 6,500 clones, roughly 70% seen once, with around 24% in the top ten. The specimen sequenced was cells from a culture (not recorded whether cultured in vitro). The receptors were sampled from a human donor with melanoma. Each CDR3 is given with its conserved first and last residue. The D gene is left open where the match is weak. Not all rows give a size; the values are once, few, many and, for expanded clones, a class.

cdr3_aa	cdr3_nt	clone_size	d_call	v_call	j_call
CASSQDWGDEAFF	TGTGCCAGCAGCCAAGATTGGGGAGATGAAGCTTTCTTT	once	-	TRBV3-1/TRBV3-2	TRBJ1-1
CASSEITQTGATNEKLFF	TGTGCCAGCAGTGAAATCACACAAACCGGAGCAACTAATGAAAAACTGTTTTTT	medium-sized	-	TRBV25-1	TRBJ1-4
CASSLGSGGNQPQHF	TGTGCCAGCAGCTTGGGTTCAGGGGGCAATCAGCCCCAGCATTTT	-	-	TRBV5-6	TRBJ1-5
CASSLLAGVSTDTQYF	TGCGCCAGCAGCTTGCTAGCGGGGGTTAGTACAGATACGCAGTATTTT	-	TRBD2	TRBV5-1	TRBJ2-3
CASRTPGQGAGGYTF	TGTGCCAGTAGGACTCCGGGACAGGGGGCGGGAGGCTACACCTTC	-	TRBD1	TRBV19	TRBJ1-2
CATSRGQGGREQYF	TGTGCCACCAGCAGGGGACAGGGTGGGCGCGAGCAGTACTTC	medium-sized	TRBD1	TRBV15	TRBJ2-7
CASSPGTGGARTEAFF	TGTGCCAGCTCACCAGGGACAGGGGGCGCGAGGACTGAAGCTTTCTTT	-	TRBD1	TRBV18	TRBJ1-1
CAIGFATNEKLFF	TGTGCCATCGGGTTTGCAACTAATGAAAAACTGTTTTTT	-	-	TRBV12-3/TRBV12-4	TRBJ1-4
CASSLVSYNEQFF	TGTGCCAGCAGTTTAGTCTCCTACAATGAGCAGTTCTTC	medium-sized	-	TRBV27	TRBJ2-1
CASSLRGAPLHF	TGTGCCAGCAGCTTGAGGGGAGCACCCCTCCACTTT	-	-	TRBV5-8	TRBJ1-6
CASSHPPVGENQPQHF	TGCGCCAGCAGCCATCCCCCCGTGGGGGAGAATCAGCCCCAGCATTTT	-	-	TRBV4-1	TRBJ1-5
CASGSEYSGNTIYF	TGCGCCAGCGGATCTGAATACTCTGGAAACACCATATATTTT	-	-	TRBV5-1	TRBJ1-3
CASSQAAQYLNTEAFF	TGCGCCAGCAGCCAAGCGGCGCAGTATTTGAACACTGAAGCTTTCTTT	few	-	TRBV4-1	TRBJ1-1
CASSRGTGATTGELFF	TGTGCCAGTAGTAGGGGGACAGGGGCTACCACCGGGGAGCTGTTTTTT	-	TRBD1	TRBV19	TRBJ2-2
CASSQVRASGANVLTF	TGTGCCAGCAGCCAAGTACGGGCCTCTGGGGCCAACGTCCTGACTTTC	once	-	TRBV14	TRBJ2-6
CASSQGRGGRLHNEQFF	TGCGCCAGCAGCCAAGGCCGGGGAGGAAGGCTCCACAATGAGCAGTTCTTC	once	-	TRBV4-1	TRBJ2-1
CASSPDRDTNYGYTF	TGTGCCAGCTCACCCGACAGGGATACTAACTATGGCTACACCTTC	-	TRBD1	TRBV18	TRBJ1-2
CAGHSGNTIYF	TGTGCCGGTCACTCTGGAAACACCATATATTTT	-	-	TRBV30	TRBJ1-3
CASSDGTSGGAEEQFF	TGTGCCAGCAGCGATGGGACTAGCGGGGGGGCCGAAGAGCAGTTCTTC	-	TRBD2	TRBV7-2	TRBJ2-1
CASSAYFGGNYGYTF	TGCGCCAGCAGCGCCTATTTTGGGGGAAACTATGGCTACACCTTC	-	-	TRBV5-1	TRBJ1-2
CASSYRPASTDTQYF	TGTGCCAGCAGTTACCGCCCAGCGTCCACAGATACGCAGTATTTT	-	-	TRBV6-2/TRBV6-3	TRBJ2-3
CASSLGGSYEQYF	TGTGCCAGCAGTCTCGGGGGCTCCTACGAGCAGTACTTC	once	-	TRBV2	TRBJ2-7
CASSRVGLARHEQYF	TGTGCCAGCAGCCGGGTGGGACTAGCTAGGCACGAGCAGTACTTC	-	TRBD2	TRBV5-4	TRBJ2-7
CAWSVTSGAGGAYF	TGTGCCTGGAGTGTGACTAGCGGGGCGGGAGGTGCGTACTTC	-	TRBD2	TRBV30	TRBJ2-7
CSGHPTEAFF	TGCAGTGGACACCCCACTGAAGCTTTCTTT	-	-	TRBV20-1	TRBJ1-1
CASSPSGLSPEAFF	TGTGCCAGTAGTCCCAGTGGGCTTAGTCCTGAAGCTTTCTTT	-	-	TRBV19	TRBJ1-1
CASSIAASGGDEQYF	TGTGCCAGTAGTATAGCGGCTAGCGGGGGCGACGAGCAGTACTTC	few	TRBD2	TRBV19	TRBJ2-7
CASSPYNSRTEAFF	TGTGCCAGCAGTCCCTACAACAGCAGGACTGAAGCTTTCTTT	-	-	TRBV28	TRBJ1-1
CASSATSGGASYNEQFF	TGCGCCAGCAGCGCGACTAGCGGGGGGGCCTCCTACAATGAGCAGTTCTTC	-	TRBD2	TRBV5-1	TRBJ2-1
CASSSVIQGNPYEQYF	TGTGCCAGCAGCTCGGTAATACAGGGGAACCCCTACGAGCAGTACTTC	-	TRBD1	TRBV5-8	TRBJ2-7
CASSQDISVVGNSPLHF	TGTGCCAGCAGCCAAGATATTTCAGTTGTAGGTAATTCACCCCTCCACTTT	-	-	TRBV4-2	TRBJ1-6
CASSLEAGGMTNTEAFF	TGTGCCAGCAGCTTGGAGGCAGGGGGCATGACGAACACTGAAGCTTTCTTT	-	TRBD1	TRBV5-6	TRBJ1-1
CASSLEFRNQPQHF	TGTGCCAGCAGCTTAGAATTCCGCAATCAGCCCCAGCATTTT	-	-	TRBV7-2	TRBJ1-5
CASSSGTSGQETQYF	TGTGCCAGCAGCTCCGGGACTAGCGGTCAAGAGACCCAGTACTTC	-	TRBD2	TRBV5-8	TRBJ2-5
CASSQYQQGGNQPQHF	TGCGCCAGCAGCCAATACCAGCAGGGCGGCAATCAGCCCCAGCATTTT	few	-	TRBV4-1	TRBJ1-5
CASSDRGSTDTQYF	TGTGCCAGCAGCGACAGGGGTAGCACAGATACGCAGTATTTT	few	TRBD1	TRBV27	TRBJ2-3
CASSLEGPSYNEQFF	TGTGCCAGCAGCTTAGAGGGCCCGTCCTACAATGAGCAGTTCTTC	-	-	TRBV5-8	TRBJ2-1
CATSRDDEGGETQYF	TGTGCCACCAGCAGAGATGACGAGGGAGGGGAGACCCAGTACTTC	-	TRBD2	TRBV15	TRBJ2-5
CASRLRGDQPQHF	TGTGCCAGCAGGCTGAGGGGAGATCAGCCCCAGCATTTT	few	-	TRBV5-8	TRBJ1-5
CATSDPDVEGQFF	TGTGCCACCAGTGACCCCGATGTGGAGGGGCAGTTCTTC	-	-	TRBV24-1	TRBJ2-1
CAWIEGSGNTIYF	TGTGCCTGGATCGAGGGCTCTGGAAACACCATATATTTT	-	-	TRBV30	TRBJ1-3
CASNPPAGSNQPQHF	TGTGCCAGCAACCCACCGGCAGGTAGCAATCAGCCCCAGCATTTT	-	-	TRBV6-5	TRBJ1-5
CASSPSGDFNQETQYF	TGTGCCAGCAGCCCATCAGGGGACTTTAACCAAGAGACCCAGTACTTC	-	-	TRBV3-1/TRBV3-2	TRBJ2-5
CASRRGDYGYTF	TGTGCCAGTAGACGGGGGGACTATGGCTACACCTTC	-	-	TRBV19	TRBJ1-2
CASSGRTSGTKETQYF	TGCGCCAGCAGTGGTCGGACTAGCGGGACCAAAGAGACCCAGTACTTC	-	TRBD2	TRBV4-1	TRBJ2-5
CASSHPGHLGFTF	TGTGCCAGCAGCCATCCGGGACACCTTGGGTTCACCTTC	-	-	TRBV5-6	TRBJ1-2
CASSLATRLRGPSYEQYF	TGTGCCAGCAGCTTGGCTACTCGACTCAGGGGGCCATCCTACGAGCAGTACTTC	-	TRBD1	TRBV5-8	TRBJ2-7
CASRNNPTLVSGNTIYF	TGTGCCAGCAGGAACAATCCCACGTTGGTCTCTGGAAACACCATATATTTT	-	-	TRBV2	TRBJ1-3
CAWIGNTGELFF	TGTGCCTGGATAGGGAACACCGGGGAGCTGTTTTTT	-	-	TRBV30	TRBJ2-2
CASSQDLGGGTYNEQFF	TGTGCCAGCAGCCAAGATTTGGGCGGGGGTACCTACAATGAGCAGTTCTTC	-	TRBD2	TRBV14	TRBJ2-1
CASSLESRAEAFF	TGTGCCAGCAGCTTAGAAAGCCGCGCTGAAGCTTTCTTT	-	-	TRBV7-2	TRBJ1-1